A single sample is the source of the 26 T cell receptor beta chains below, sequenced in a study of blood T cell repertoires in COVID-19. Only in-frame clones appear in the TCRdb table, and some are missing; sequencing was by immunoSEQ multiplex PCR. This sample has 150,000 or so clones, with around 87% found just once. The source material was PBMCs or T cells enriched from blood (not recorded which). These receptors came from a woman aged 50 to 60 who had recovered from COVID-19.

This clone occurred a few times. The chain recombines TRBV6-2 or TRBV6-3 with TRBJ1-6; TRBD1 might be the D (5 bases). This CDR3 has 19 residues. The germline V gene has CDR1 MNHEY and CDR2 SVGEGT. The V and J ends lost 4 bases and 8 bases respectively, with 27 bases between them. The CDR3, as DNA: TGTGCCAGCAGTTCCGCAATTGGAGGGACCATCGGAGGGGATTCACCCCTCCACTTT. It codes for CASSSAIGGTIGGDSPLHF.

This clone was counted once. This chain links TRBV7-2 with TRBJ2-7, with D perhaps matching TRBD1 (5 bases). Trimming removed 4 bases at V and 4 bases at J, with 14 bases between. Germline values: CDR1 SGHTA, CDR2 FQGNSA. The CDR3 is 14 residues long. The CDR3 sequence is CASSYQGRQYEQYF. The CDR3 region has the DNA TGTGCCAGCAGCTACCAGGGCAGACAATACGAGCAGTACTTC.

The chain joins TRBV9 to TRBJ1-5; 9 nucleotides agree with TRBD1. Trimming at V came to 3 bases and at J to 7 bases, leaving 8 bases not matched to a gene. This CDR3 comprises 15 residues. The germline V gene encodes CDR1 SGDLS and CDR2 YYNGEE. The CDR3 nucleotides are TGTGCCAGCAGCGCCTCCGGGACAGGGAACCAGCCCCAGCATTTT. Amino acids: CASSASGTGNQPQHF.

The chain links TRBV18 to TRBJ2-7, with 7 bases identical to TRBD2. V lost 2 bases to trimming and J lost 3 bases; unmatched junction nucleotides: 4. CDR1 is KGHSH, CDR2 LQKENI, per germline. CDR3 length: 14 amino acids. CDR3 amino acids: CASSPGREGYEQYF. The CDR3, as DNA: TGTGCCAGCTCACCAGGCAGGGAGGGCTACGAGCAGTACTTC.

V usage is TRBV12-3 or TRBV12-4 and J usage is TRBJ1-6; D gene uncertain. V was cut by 4 bases and J by 9 bases, with 10 bases left in between. CDR3 length: 13 amino acids. The CDR3: CASSSEGVSPLHF. The CDR3 DNA is TGTGCCAGCAGTTCTGAGGGTGTTTCACCCCTCCACTTT.

This chain uses TRBV19 with TRBJ1-4; tentative D call: TRBD1 (5 bases). The length of the CDR3 is 15 residues. Per germline, CDR1 LNHDA and CDR2 SQIVND (reference sequence). The V gene lost 3 bases and the J gene lost 0 bases, with 8 bases spanning the gap. CDR3 in amino acids: CASSMETATNEKLFF. The CDR3 DNA sequence: TGTGCCAGTAGTATGGAGACAGCAACTAATGAAAAACTGTTTTTT.

The chain recombines TRBV6-5 with TRBJ1-3; maybe TRBD1 (5 bases). The V end lost 6 bases, the J end lost 2 bases, and 11 bases lay between the germline ends. In germline, CDR1 is MNHEY, CDR2 SVGAGI. This CDR3 has 14 residues. The CDR3 reads CASSRGGTGNTIYF. In DNA form, the CDR3 reads TGTGCCAGCAGCCGGGGGGGTACTGGAAACACCATATATTTT.

The CDR3 reads CASSSDRGWSYNEQFF. The CDR3 DNA reads as TGTGCCAGCAGTTCGGACAGGGGGTGGTCCTACAATGAGCAGTTCTTC. The chain employs TRBV27 and TRBJ2-1; the match to TRBD1 covers 10 bases. CDR3 length equals 16 residues. CDR1 MNHEY and CDR2 SMNVEV come from the germline V gene (reference sequence). The V gene end was trimmed by 4 bases and the J gene end by 1 base; junction bases not matched to a gene: 4.

This chain links TRBV6-4 with TRBJ2-1, with TRBD2 identical over 7 bases. V shed 8 bases, J shed 5 bases, and the junction held 15 bases outside the gene matches. The CDR3 extends over 16 amino acids. In germline, CDR1 is MRHNA, CDR2 SNTAGT. CDR3 DNA sequence: TGTGCCAGCCGAAAGGAGTGGGGGGGTCCTCACAATGAGCAGTTCTTC. Its protein product is CASRKEWGGPHNEQFF.

The CDR3: CASSEVRPGNAFF. The CDR3, as DNA: TGTGCCAGCAGTGAGGTTCGGCCAGGGAACGCTTTCTTT. The rearrangement uses TRBV6-1 and TRBJ1-1; perhaps TRBD1 as D (5 bases). Trimming cost V 3 bases and J 11 bases, with 16 bases left between them. The CDR3 length is 13 residues. The germline gives CDR1 MNHNS, CDR2 SASEGT.

The chain uses TRBV6-5 and TRBJ2-5; TRBD2 agrees at 7 bases. Germline CDR1 and CDR2: MNHEY and SVGAGI. Unmatched junction bases numbered 18, after V lost 4 bases and J lost 10 bases. This CDR3 contains 16 residues. The CDR3: CASSSSGGPGVAGQYF. Here the CDR3 DNA reads TGTGCCAGCAGTTCCTCGGGGGGACCGGGAGTCGCGGGCCAGTACTTC.

V gene TRBV6-5 combines with J gene TRBJ1-1, with TRBD1 matching 12 bases. Unmatched junction bases numbered 3, after V lost 6 bases and J lost 4 bases. Germline CDR1 reads MNHEY; CDR2 reads SVGAGI. The CDR3 spans 14 residues. CDR3: CASSRDRGLTEAFF. The CDR3 DNA is TGTGCCAGCAGCCGGGACAGGGGGCTCACTGAAGCTTTCTTT.

The chain couples TRBV4-3 to TRBJ1-3, with D uncertain. There are 19 residues in the CDR3. The germline V gene encodes CDR1 LGHNA and CDR2 YSLEER. V lost 1 base to trimming and J lost 0 bases, with 19 bases between them. DNA of the CDR3: TGCGCCAGCAGCCAAGGACGACCCGGGTTTTCTGTCTCTGGAAACACCATATATTTT. It specifies CASSQGRPGFSVSGNTIYF.

This clone was seen once. The rearrangement links TRBV9 to TRBJ2-7; 7 bases match TRBD1. There are 16 residues in the CDR3. J gave up 3 bases and V 1 base, and 10 bases lay outside the gene matches. The germline CDR1 and CDR2 sequences are SGDLS and YYNGEE. The CDR3 sequence: CASSVKETGMYYEQYF. DNA for the CDR3: TGTGCCAGCAGCGTAAAAGAGACAGGGATGTACTACGAGCAGTACTTC.

The chain has TRBV27 and TRBJ1-5; the match to TRBD1 covers 7 bases. The germline CDR1 and CDR2 sequences are MNHEY and SMNVEV (reference sequence). Germline trimming cut 5 bases from V and 7 bases from J; bases unmatched to any gene: 17. CDR3 length: 17 amino acids. CDR3 nucleotide sequence: TGTGCCAGCAGTCGGGACAGCTTTGGAGAACGGCTACAGCCCCAGCATTTT. Protein: CASSRDSFGERLQPQHF.

The chain links TRBV9 to TRBJ1-1, with a weak D call TRBD1 (5 bases). Germline CDR1 SGDLS, CDR2 YYNGEE. This CDR3 comprises 15 residues. With 0 bases removed from V and 5 bases from J, the gap between germline ends came to 14 bases. The CDR3 region has the DNA TGTGCCAGCAGCGTAGACCACGGGGGAGGTACTGAAGCTTTCTTT. Its translation: CASSVDHGGGTEAFF.

This clone appeared a single time. The CDR3: CASSLGEGVGTEAFF. In nucleotides, the CDR3 is TGTGCCAGCAGCTTGGGGGAGGGTGTGGGAACTGAAGCTTTCTTT. The chain uses TRBV5-5 and TRBJ1-1; D gene uncertain. The CDR3 totals 15 residues. Between the trimmed V and J ends, which lost 0 bases and 5 bases, there was a span of 14 bases. The V gene's germline CDR1 is SGHKS and CDR2 YYEKEE (reference sequence).

The J gene is TRBJ1-2, the V gene TRBV6-2 or TRBV6-3; 8 bases agree with TRBD1. CDR3 length equals 18 residues. V lost 2 bases to trimming and J lost 3 bases; unmatched junction nucleotides: 14. Germline V CDR1 and CDR2: MNHEY, SVGEGT. The CDR3 nucleotides are TGTGCCAGCAGTTACCCTAAATTGGACAGGGTAGGCGACTATGGCTACACCTTC. Translating gives CASSYPKLDRVGDYGYTF.

The CDR3 DNA sequence: TGTGCCAGCAGTTCGGACTCAACCCACACCGGGGAGCTGTTTTTT. Translating it yields CASSSDSTHTGELFF. This chain connects TRBV6-2 or TRBV6-3 to TRBJ2-2; D might be TRBD2 (5 bases). The CDR3 has 15 residues. In germline, CDR1 is MNHEY, CDR2 SVGEGT. The V and J ends lost 4 bases and 3 bases respectively, with 12 bases between them.

The V and J genes are TRBV27 and TRBJ1-5, with TRBD1 matching 8 bases. This CDR3 is 15 amino acids long. Germline CDR1 MNHEY, CDR2 SMNVEV (reference sequence). The trim removed 5 bases at V and 1 base at J, leaving 4 bases unmatched. The CDR3 bases are TGTGCCAGCAGTCCCGGACAGGGCAGCAATCAGCCCCAGCATTTT. It codes for CASSPGQGSNQPQHF.

A note on this clone: Other nucleotide sequences in the sample specify the same CDR3. The rearrangement joins TRBV7-2 to TRBJ2-3; a weak D match, TRBD2 (6 bases). The germline V gene has CDR1 SGHTA and CDR2 FQGNSA. V dropped 1 base and J dropped 0 bases, with 11 bases sitting between them. This CDR3 is 16 amino acids long. CDR3 bases: TGTGCCAGCAGCTTAGTCGGAGGGGTTAGCACAGATACGCAGTATTTT. Protein product: CASSLVGGVSTDTQYF.

The count of this clone is one. The chain combines TRBV4-3 with TRBJ2-7; D might be TRBD1 (6 bases). The CDR3 length is 16 residues. Trimming pared 0 bases from V and 4 bases from J, leaving 16 bases between. Per the germline V gene, CDR1 is LGHNA and CDR2 is YSLEER. This CDR3 reads CASSQDAVGQTYEQYF. The CDR3 bases are TGCGCCAGCAGCCAAGACGCCGTAGGACAGACTTACGAGCAGTACTTC.

The genes are TRBV5-1 and TRBJ2-7; D gene unclear. V lost 0 bases to trimming and J lost 7 bases, with 11 bases between them. The CDR3 consists of 13 residues. Germline lookup yields CDR1 SGHRS and CDR2 YFSETQ. CDR3 DNA: TGCGCCAGCAGCTTGGGCGAGAGAGCAGAGCAGTACTTC. As protein: CASSLGERAEQYF.

The chain uses TRBV4-3 and TRBJ2-2; maybe TRBD2 (6 bases). V dropped 0 bases and J dropped 0 bases, with 8 bases sitting between them. This CDR3 comprises 16 residues. The germline gives CDR1 LGHNA, CDR2 YSLEER. The CDR3 is CASSQEGTANTGELFF. The CDR3 DNA reads TGCGCCAGCAGCCAAGAGGGGACTGCGAACACCGGGGAGCTGTTTTTT.

This rearrangement joins TRBV11-2 to TRBJ2-1; TRBD2 agrees at 8 bases. This CDR3 is 15 amino acids long. Germline V gene sequence: CDR1 SGHAT, CDR2 FQNNGV. V was clipped by 4 bases and J by 3 bases; unmatched bases: 5. CDR3 loop: CASSWSSGFYNEQFF. CDR3 sequence (DNA): TGTGCCAGCAGCTGGTCTAGCGGGTTCTACAATGAGCAGTTCTTC.

V and J are TRBV6-4 and TRBJ1-2; TRBD1 matches 7 bases. The V segment lost 4 bases and the J segment 7 bases; nucleotides outside the gene matches: 6. The length of the CDR3 is 13 residues. CDR1 is MRHNA and CDR2 is SNTAGT in the germline V gene. CDR3: CASSAYRGGGYTF. The CDR3 bases are TGTGCCAGCAGTGCCTACAGGGGAGGTGGCTACACCTTC.